The present TCR beta chain was sequenced within a study of CD8+ T cells in alopecia areata. Of note for this clone: Its antigen remains unidentified.

Study findings and constraints: Clarity of TCR sharing across patients fell short of that in mice, possibly HLA-related. Researchers report lesional scalp, most notably alopecia totalis/universalis, outstripped normal scalp in clonality. Normal skin's resident alphabeta T cells are sequenced alongside lesional scalp T cells.

Sorting of PBMCs yielded the CD4+ and CD8+ T cells. The CDR3 sequence is 15 residues long. With 2 bases removed from V and 5 bases from J, the gap between germline ends came to 15 bases. Germline lookup yields CDR1 MNHEY and CDR2 SMNVEV (reference sequence). Sequencing relied on a cDNA template that was reverse transcribed from extracted RNA. Sequencing was performed with immunoSEQ multiplex PCR; in TCRdb, only in-frame clones are kept and a portion is missing. The table has 90,000 to 130,000 clones, 59% seen once. This receptor was obtained from a human donor in good health. The chain links TRBV27 to TRBJ1-2; possible D gene TRBD1, 5 bases. Sequenced material: CD8+ T cells sorted from blood. The CDR3 nucleotides read TGTGCCAGCAGTTTAAGGGCAGGGAAAGGGTATGGCTACACCTTC. Translated, it gives CASSLRAGKGYGYTF.